Below, 27 T cell receptor beta chains from the same sample are listed, as sequenced in a study of sequential checkpoint blockade in melanoma. Here immunoSEQ multiplex PCR was the method, and the copy in TCRdb shows in-frame clones only, minus some. The sample holds approximately 21,000 clones, approximately 72% seen once. Treatment defined: randomized to nivolumab then ipilimumab (arm A) or the reverse (arm B). Source: CD8+ T cells sorted from blood (inferred from file names), taken from a patient given nivolumab and ipilimumab in sequence. Source of these receptors: a human donor with melanoma.

This CDR3 is CASSSKGSGYTEAFF. CDR3 bases: TGCGCCAGCAGCTCAAAGGGGTCAGGGTACACTGAAGCTTTCTTT. The chain carries TRBV5-1 and TRBJ1-1; D perhaps matches TRBD1 (5 bases). The CDR3 length is 15 residues. V lost 3 bases and J lost 3, with 15 bases in between. Germline values: CDR1 SGHRS, CDR2 YFSETQ.

The chain is built from TRBV7-2 and TRBJ1-3; TRBD1 might be the D (6 bases). Per germline, CDR1 SGHTA and CDR2 FQGNSA. V was pared by 3 bases and J by 0 bases, with 12 bases between. The CDR3 has 16 amino acids. The CDR3 DNA follows: TGTGCCAGCAGCTTCTTCGGGGGGCACTCTGGAAACACCATATATTTT. Its protein product is CASSFFGGHSGNTIYF. Looking up the rest from reference TRBV7-2 and TRBJ1-3 gives the full variable domain: GAGVSQSPSNKVTEKGKDVELRCDPISGHTALYWYRQSLGQGLEFLIYFQGNSAPDKSGLPSDRFSAERTGGSVSTLTIQRTQQEDSAVYLCASSFFGGHSGNTIYFGEGSWLTVV.

This rearrangement joins TRBV30 to TRBJ1-4, with 9 bases fitting TRBD1. J lost 7 bases, V lost 7 bases, and 7 bases had no gene match. The germline CDR1 and CDR2 sequences are GTSNPN and SVGIG (reference sequence). CDR3 length equals 13 residues. The CDR3 protein is CASTPGQGEKLFF. The DNA for the CDR3 is TGTGCCTCGACGCCGGGACAGGGTGAAAAACTGTTTTTT.

This sequence joins TRBV19 and TRBJ1-5, with 7 bases aligning to TRBD1. The CDR3 has 10 amino acids. The junction had 3 bases not matched to a gene; V was cut back by 6 bases and J by 13 bases. Germline V lookup: CDR1 LNHDA, CDR2 SQIVND (reference sequence). The CDR3 sequence: CASRGTDQHF. The DNA of the CDR3 is TGTGCCAGTAGGGGGACAGATCAGCATTTT. The whole variable domain, remainder taken from reference TRBV19 and TRBJ1-5, is DGGITQSPKYLFRKEGQNVTLSCEQNLNHDAMYWYRQDPGQGLRLIYYSQIVNDFQKGDIAEGYSVSREKKESFPLTVTSAQKNPTAFYLCASRGTDQHFGDGTRLSIL.

This clone appeared a single time. The chain recombines TRBV21-1 with TRBJ1-3; the D call TRBD1 from the table was never checked on the DNA. TRBV21-1 is described as a pseudogene. This CDR3 comprises 13 residues. DNA of the CDR3: TGTGCCAGCGCCCGACAGGGTGGAAACACCATATATTTT. It codes for CASARQGGNTIYF.

The chain couples TRBV10-3 to TRBJ1-2; D might be TRBD1 (5 bases). Per germline, CDR1 ENHRY and CDR2 SYGVKD. V was cut by 3 bases and J by 6 bases, with 14 bases left in between. The CDR3 covers 14 residues. The CDR3 DNA reads TGTGCCATCAGTGACGGGGCCTGGAGGGATGGCTACACCTTC. Protein product: CAISDGAWRDGYTF.

This clone was detected only a few times. The chain links TRBV7-9 to TRBJ2-7, with TRBD1 as a possible D gene (5 bases). This CDR3 region has 13 residues. Between the trimmed V and J ends, which lost 0 bases and 6 bases, there was a span of 9 bases. Germline CDR1 and CDR2: SEHNR and FQNEAQ (reference sequence). The CDR3 here is CASSLALRGEQYF. The CDR3 DNA reads TGTGCCAGCAGCTTAGCCTTAAGGGGCGAGCAGTACTTC.

This clone was seen only a few times. This chain uses TRBV7-8 with TRBJ2-7; perhaps TRBD1 as D (5 bases). CDR1 and CDR2 from the germline V gene are SGHVS and FQNEAQ. V dropped 3 bases and J dropped 7 bases, with 13 bases sitting between them. This CDR3 region has 13 residues. CDR3 sequence reads: CASSFTGSGEQYF. In nucleotides, the CDR3 is TGTGCCAGCAGCTTCACAGGCTCGGGTGAGCAGTACTTC.

The chain joins TRBV5-5 to TRBJ2-5; a possible D gene is TRBD1 (5 bases). CDR3 size: 16 residues. V was clipped by 0 bases and J by 5 bases, with 17 bases between them. Germline CDR1 is SGHKS and CDR2 is YYEKEE (reference sequence). CDR3: CASSLADSGIWETQYF. Here the CDR3 DNA reads TGTGCCAGCAGCTTGGCTGACAGTGGTATTTGGGAGACCCAGTACTTC.

This clone has just one count. The rearrangement uses TRBV11-2 and TRBJ2-7; 10 bases fit TRBD2. This CDR3 contains 16 residues. Germline trimming cut 5 bases from V and 1 base from J; bases unmatched to any gene: 8. Germline loops: CDR1 SGHAT, CDR2 FQNNGV. The CDR3 here is CASSLSTSGASYEQYF. CDR3 in DNA: TGTGCCAGCAGCCTATCAACTAGCGGGGCTTCCTACGAGCAGTACTTC. Together with reference TRBV11-2 and TRBJ2-7, the CDR3 gives the full variable domain: EAGVAQSPRYKIIEKRQSVAFWCNPISGHATLYWYQQILGQGPKLLIQFQNNGVVDDSQLPKDRFSAERLKGVDSTLKIQPAKLEDSAVYLCASSLSTSGASYEQYFGPGTRLTVT.

This clone was seen once. The chain is built from TRBV28 and TRBJ2-7; perhaps TRBD2 as D (7 bases). CDR1 and CDR2 (germline): MDHEN, SYDVKM. V was pared by 11 bases and J by 0 bases, with 17 bases between. CDR3 length: 14 residues. The CDR3 reads CAPWGGGRSYEQYF. Here the CDR3 DNA reads TGTGCCCCCTGGGGGGGCGGCCGCTCCTACGAGCAGTACTTC.

This clone showed up just a few times. V and J are TRBV29-1 and TRBJ2-7; TRBD1 agrees at 7 bases. V was clipped by 3 bases and J by 0 bases; unmatched bases: 2. The CDR3 has 13 residues. Germline loops: CDR1 SQVTM, CDR2 ANQGSEA. CDR3 loop: CSVETGSSYEQYF. The CDR3 region has the DNA TGCAGCGTTGAGACAGGGTCCTCCTACGAGCAGTACTTC.

The V gene is TRBV28, the J gene TRBJ2-7; 7 bases align to TRBD1. Germline CDR1 MDHEN, CDR2 SYDVKM. V trimming: 5 bases; J trimming: 2 bases; junction bases outside the gene matches: 6. The CDR3 spans 14 residues. In nucleotides, the CDR3 is TGTGCCAGCAGTCTACAGGGGATCCCCTACGAGCAGTACTTC. It translates to CASSLQGIPYEQYF.

The chain couples TRBV7-9 to TRBJ2-7, with 8 nucleotides matching TRBD1. CDR1 is SEHNR, CDR2 FQNEAQ, per germline (reference sequence). The CDR3 extends over 15 amino acids. After removal of 2 bases from V and 0 bases from J, the junction contained 3 bases not matched to a gene. The CDR3 spells CASSLTGGSSYEQYF. The DNA of the CDR3 is TGTGCCAGCAGCTTAACAGGGGGGAGCTCCTACGAGCAGTACTTC. The full variable domain, completed using reference TRBV7-9 and TRBJ2-7, is DTGVSQNPRHKITKRGQNVTFRCDPISEHNRLYWYRQTLGQGPEFLTYFQNEAQLEKSRLLSDRFSAERPKGSFSTLEIQRTEQGDSAMYLCASSLTGGSSYEQYFGPGTRLTVT.

The count of this clone is one. The chain has TRBV9 and TRBJ1-2, with D hard to call. Trimming left V 4 bases short and J 0 bases short, with 13 bases between. The germline V gene encodes CDR1 SGDLS and CDR2 YYNGEE. The CDR3 runs to 15 residues. CDR3 sequence reads: CASSPLDFPNYGYTF. CDR3 nucleotides: TGTGCCAGCAGCCCACTTGACTTCCCTAACTATGGCTACACCTTC.

This clone was seen only a few times. This rearrangement joins TRBV7-9 to TRBJ1-5; 9 bases fit TRBD1. Trimming removed 4 bases from V and 6 bases from J; junction bases left unmatched: 4. The V gene's germline CDR1 is SEHNR and CDR2 FQNEAQ (reference sequence). This CDR3 comprises 14 residues. The CDR3 loop reads CASSSQGAGQPQHF. DNA of the CDR3: TGTGCCAGCAGCTCACAGGGGGCAGGTCAGCCCCAGCATTTT.

The V gene is TRBV7-9, the J gene TRBJ1-2; 9 nucleotides match TRBD1. The CDR3 contains 18 residues. The junction had 12 bases not matched to a gene; V was cut back by 1 base and J by 3 bases. Germline CDR1 is SEHNR and CDR2 is FQNEAQ (reference sequence). The CDR3 nucleotides are TGTGCCAGCAGCTTAGATTTGGGGAACACAGGGGGCGACTATGGCTACACCTTC. Encoded protein: CASSLDLGNTGGDYGYTF.

This clone appeared a few times. The chain recombines TRBV5-6 with TRBJ1-2; 8 nucleotides agree with TRBD1. In germline, CDR1 is SGHDT, CDR2 YYEEEE. The CDR3 runs 15 residues. The junction had 3 bases not matched to a gene; V was cut back by 0 bases and J by 2 bases. In DNA, the CDR3 is TGTGCCAGCAGCTTGGGACAGGGGAGGAACTATGGCTACACCTTC. Translated: CASSLGQGRNYGYTF.

The rearrangement links TRBV7-9 to TRBJ1-2, with 8 bases aligning to TRBD1. The germline gives CDR1 SEHNR, CDR2 FQNEAQ (reference sequence). CDR3 length: 16 residues. V trimming: 4 bases; J trimming: 3 bases; junction bases outside the gene matches: 10. In DNA form, the CDR3 reads TGTGCCAGCAGCTCAACCGGGACAGGAGTACACTATGGCTACACCTTC. It translates to CASSSTGTGVHYGYTF.

V gene TRBV2 combines with J gene TRBJ2-7; 8 bases align to TRBD1. In germline, CDR1 is SNHLY, CDR2 FYNNEI. This CDR3 comprises 15 residues. V dropped 3 bases and J dropped 2; count of bases not matched to a gene: 6. This chain's CDR3 is CASSEAGQATYEQYF. The CDR3 region has the DNA TGTGCCAGCAGTGAGGCGGGACAGGCTACCTACGAGCAGTACTTC.

The rearrangement joins TRBV4-2 to TRBJ2-7; 10 bases match TRBD1. Trimming at V came to 2 bases and at J to 2 bases, leaving 3 bases not matched to a gene. Germline CDR1 is LGHNA and CDR2 is YNFKEQ. The CDR3 sequence is 15 residues long. Here the CDR3 DNA reads TGTGCCAGCAGCCAACGGGACAGGGGAACCTACGAGCAGTACTTC. Protein sequence: CASSQRDRGTYEQYF.

The rearrangement links TRBV5-6 to TRBJ1-2; D unclear. Per germline, CDR1 SGHDT and CDR2 YYEEEE. This CDR3 is 13 amino acids long. V was trimmed by 7 bases and J by 7 bases, leaving 17 bases between them. This CDR3 is CASSRGGEAGYTF. The CDR3 DNA is TGTGCCAGCTCCCGGGGAGGAGAGGCTGGCTACACCTTC.

With regard to this clone: The junction departs from the called germline gene at one end, perhaps through a read error. The V gene is TRBV30, the J gene TRBJ2-7; 8 bases map to TRBD2. The CDR3 runs to 13 residues. The germline V gene has CDR1 GTSNPN and CDR2 SVGIG (reference sequence). CDR3 nucleotides: TGTGCCTGGAGTGTACTCCCTCGGCGGGAGGTCCTCTTC. It codes for CAWSVLPRREVLF.

J is TRBJ1-4 and V is TRBV29-1, with D tentatively TRBD1 (5 bases). Germline V gene sequence: CDR1 SQVTM, CDR2 ANQGSEA. V dropped 6 bases and J dropped 3 bases, with 11 bases sitting between them. The CDR3 is made up of 13 amino acids. Here the CDR3 DNA reads TGCAGCGTCCGGGACTCCGCTAATGAAAAACTGTTTTTT. Its translation: CSVRDSANEKLFF.

This clone was seen a handful of times. The chain uses TRBV7-8 and TRBJ2-7; TRBD1 matches 9 bases. Looked up from germline, CDR1 is SGHVS and CDR2 is FQNEAQ. J was trimmed by 6 bases and V by 3 bases; bases with no gene match: 6. This CDR3 contains 14 residues. The CDR3 is CASSLGQGVSEQYF. CDR3 sequence (DNA): TGTGCCAGCAGCTTGGGACAGGGAGTTAGCGAGCAGTACTTC.

In its sample, this clone was seen a few times. The chain has TRBV19 and TRBJ1-2; possibly TRBD1 for D (5 bases). This CDR3 spans 16 amino acids. CDR1 is LNHDA and CDR2 is SQIVND in the germline V gene (reference sequence). Trimming removed 3 bases from V and 2 bases from J, with 16 bases in between. The CDR3 sequence: CASSINPTVPNYGYTF. The DNA of the CDR3 is TGTGCCAGTAGTATTAACCCGACAGTCCCCAACTATGGCTACACCTTC.

This clone was seen more than once but under ten times. The V and J genes are TRBV7-9 and TRBJ2-7, with D possibly being TRBD1 (5 bases). The germline CDR1 and CDR2 sequences are SEHNR and FQNEAQ (reference sequence). Trimming took 5 bases from V and 4 from J, leaving 15 bases between them. This CDR3 has 14 amino acids. The CDR3 DNA sequence: TGTGCCAGCAGCGGTCAGGGAACCAAGTACGAGCAGTACTTC. Protein product: CASSGQGTKYEQYF.